This TCR beta chain is drawn from a study of chemoradiotherapy in HPV16-positive cancers. Repertoires were generated with immunoSEQ multiplex PCR, while TCRdb's copy carries only in-frame clones and drops some. The repertoire has under 15,000 clones, about 77% of them found once; the top ten carry 2% to 2.5%. Trimming pared 2 bases from V and 5 bases from J, leaving 19 bases between. Germline values: CDR1 SNHLY, CDR2 FYNNEI. This CDR3 contains 17 residues. This chain uses TRBV2 with TRBJ1-3; D is possibly TRBD1 (5 bases). The sample was acquired from a patient who underwent chemoradiotherapy. This TCR was sampled from a human donor with HPV-associated anogenital cancer. The CDR3 sequence is CASSELGWGELRNTIYF. CDR3 in DNA: TGTGCCAGCAGTGAATTAGGCTGGGGGGAACTGAGAAACACCATATATTTT.